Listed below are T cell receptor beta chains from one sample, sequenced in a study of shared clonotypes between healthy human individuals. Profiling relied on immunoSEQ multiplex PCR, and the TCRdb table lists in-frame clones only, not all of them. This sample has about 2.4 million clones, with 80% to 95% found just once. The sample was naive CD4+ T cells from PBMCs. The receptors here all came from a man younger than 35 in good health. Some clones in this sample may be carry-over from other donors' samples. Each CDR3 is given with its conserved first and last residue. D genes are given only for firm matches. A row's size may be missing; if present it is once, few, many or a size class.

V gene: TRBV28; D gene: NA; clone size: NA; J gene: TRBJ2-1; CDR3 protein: CASSGTSAWTYNEQFF; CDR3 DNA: TGTGCCAGCAGTGGGACCTCGGCGTGGACCTACAATGAGCAGTTCTTC
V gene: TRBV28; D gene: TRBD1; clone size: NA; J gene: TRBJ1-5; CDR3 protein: CASSLARTGSKAQHF; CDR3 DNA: TGTGCCAGCAGTTTGGCACGGACAGGGTCCAAAGCCCAGCATTTT
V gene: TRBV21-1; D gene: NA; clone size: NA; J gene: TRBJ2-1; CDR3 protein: CASSPQTREQFF; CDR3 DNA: TGTGCCAGCAGCCCACAGACCCGAGAGCAGTTCTTC
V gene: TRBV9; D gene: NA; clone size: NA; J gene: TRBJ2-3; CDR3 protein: CASSGPRGTDTQYF; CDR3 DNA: TGTGCCAGCAGCGGCCCGCGAGGCACAGATACGCAGTATTTT
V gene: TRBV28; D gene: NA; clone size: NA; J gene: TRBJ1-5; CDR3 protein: CASSLSQGNQPQHF; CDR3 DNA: TGTGCCAGCAGTTTAAGTCAGGGGAACCAGCCCCAGCATTTT
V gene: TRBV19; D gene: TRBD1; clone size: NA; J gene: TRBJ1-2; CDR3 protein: CASTPSRTGGAYGYTF; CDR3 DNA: TGTGCCAGTACCCCATCGCGGACAGGGGGAGCCTATGGCTACACCTTC
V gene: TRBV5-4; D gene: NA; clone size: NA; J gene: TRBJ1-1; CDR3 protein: CASSKRQGSGSTEAFF; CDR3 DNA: TGTGCCAGCAGTAAAAGGCAGGGGAGTGGGAGCACTGAAGCTTTCTTT
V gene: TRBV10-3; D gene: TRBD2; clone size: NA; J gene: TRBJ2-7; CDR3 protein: CAIRETGTTYEQYF; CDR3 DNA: TGTGCCATCAGGGAAACCGGGACTACCTACGAGCAGTACTTC
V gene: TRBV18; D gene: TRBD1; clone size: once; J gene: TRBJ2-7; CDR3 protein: CASSRTGGYEQYF; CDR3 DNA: TGTGCCAGCTCACGGACAGGGGGATACGAGCAGTACTTC
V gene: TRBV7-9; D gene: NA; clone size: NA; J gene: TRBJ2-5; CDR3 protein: CASSSTTFQETQYF; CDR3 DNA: TGTGCCAGCAGCTCCACTACATTCCAAGAGACCCAGTACTTC
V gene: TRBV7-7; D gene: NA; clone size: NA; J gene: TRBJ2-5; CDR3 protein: CASSLDVGETQYF; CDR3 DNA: TGTGCCAGCAGCTTAGACGTAGGTGAGACCCAGTACTTC
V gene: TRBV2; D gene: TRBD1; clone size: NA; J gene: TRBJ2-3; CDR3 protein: CASRGTGGVDTQYF; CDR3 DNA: TGTGCCAGCAGAGGGACAGGGGGCGTAGATACGCAGTATTTT
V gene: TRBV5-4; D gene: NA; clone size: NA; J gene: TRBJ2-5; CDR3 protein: CASSLTGAETQYF; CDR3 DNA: TGTGCCAGCAGCTTAACGGGGGCAGAGACCCAGTACTTC
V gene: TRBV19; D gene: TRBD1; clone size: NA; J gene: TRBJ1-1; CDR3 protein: CASSIRQGALNTEAFF; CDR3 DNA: TGTGCCAGTAGTATAAGACAGGGGGCCCTGAACACTGAAGCTTTCTTT
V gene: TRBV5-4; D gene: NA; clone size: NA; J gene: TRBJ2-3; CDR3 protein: CASSFKTSMGGTDTQYF; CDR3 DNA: TGTGCCAGCAGCTTCAAGACCTCGATGGGCGGCACAGATACGCAGTATTTT
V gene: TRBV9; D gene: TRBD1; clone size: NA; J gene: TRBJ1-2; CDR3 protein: CASSVRTGGAPGGYTF; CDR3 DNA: TGTGCCAGCAGCGTACGGACAGGGGGCGCCCCGGGTGGCTACACCTTC
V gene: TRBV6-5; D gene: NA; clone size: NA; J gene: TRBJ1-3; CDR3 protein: CASSYGAGSSGNTIYF; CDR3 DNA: TGTGCCAGCAGTTACGGGGCAGGTAGCTCTGGAAACACCATATATTTT
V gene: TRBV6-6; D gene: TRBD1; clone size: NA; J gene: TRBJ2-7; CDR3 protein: CASRTIRQGSYEQYF; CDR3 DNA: TGTGCCAGCAGAACTATCAGACAGGGGTCCTACGAGCAGTACTTC
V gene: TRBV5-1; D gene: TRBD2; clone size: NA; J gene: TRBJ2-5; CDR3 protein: CASSLLAGGGLQETQYF; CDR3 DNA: TGCGCCAGCAGCTTGCTAGCGGGAGGGGGGCTCCAAGAGACCCAGTACTTC
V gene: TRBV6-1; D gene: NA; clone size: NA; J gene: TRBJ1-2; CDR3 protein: CASRMAVGDHYGYTF; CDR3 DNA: TGTGCCAGCAGGATGGCGGTAGGGGACCACTATGGCTACACCTTC
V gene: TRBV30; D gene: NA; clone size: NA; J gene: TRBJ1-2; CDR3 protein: CAWSNREEDGYTF; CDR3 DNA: TGTGCCTGGAGTAACAGGGAGGAGGATGGCTACACCTTC
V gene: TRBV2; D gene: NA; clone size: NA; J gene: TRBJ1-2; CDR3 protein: CASSEAGGGATGYTF; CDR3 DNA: TGTGCCAGCAGTGAAGCAGGTGGGGGGGCGACCGGCTACACCTTC
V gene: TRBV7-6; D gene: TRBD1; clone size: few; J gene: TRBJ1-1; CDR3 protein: CASSLKGTDEAFF; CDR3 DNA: TGTGCCAGCAGTCTTAAGGGGACAGATGAAGCTTTCTTT
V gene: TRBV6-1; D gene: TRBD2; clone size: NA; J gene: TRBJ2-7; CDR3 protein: CASNLGTSVYEQYF; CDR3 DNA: TGTGCCTCCAACCTCGGGACTAGCGTCTACGAGCAGTACTTC
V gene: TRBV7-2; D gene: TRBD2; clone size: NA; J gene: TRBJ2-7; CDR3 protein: CASSKPGLAGYEQYF; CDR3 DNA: TGTGCCAGCAGCAAACCGGGACTAGCGGGTTACGAGCAGTACTTC
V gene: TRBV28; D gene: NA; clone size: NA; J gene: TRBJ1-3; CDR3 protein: CASSRDAGNTIYF; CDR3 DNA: TGTGCCAGCAGTCGGGACGCTGGAAACACCATATATTTT
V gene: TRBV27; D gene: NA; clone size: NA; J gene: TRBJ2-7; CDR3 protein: CASSFRRAGYEQYF; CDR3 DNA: TGTGCCAGCAGTTTTCGCAGGGCGGGCTACGAGCAGTACTTC
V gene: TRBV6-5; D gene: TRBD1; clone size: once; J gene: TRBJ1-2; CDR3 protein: CASSLTPGQGYGYTF; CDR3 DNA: TGTGCCAGCAGTTTAACCCCGGGACAGGGCTATGGCTACACCTTC
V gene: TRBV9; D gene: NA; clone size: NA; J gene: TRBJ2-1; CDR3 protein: CASSPPGRLYNEQFF; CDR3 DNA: TGTGCCAGCAGCCCGCCAGGCCGCTTATACAATGAGCAGTTCTTC
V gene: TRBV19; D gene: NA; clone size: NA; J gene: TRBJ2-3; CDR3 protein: CASSMTQGEDTQYF; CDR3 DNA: TGTGCCAGTAGTATGACCCAGGGCGAGGATACGCAGTATTTT
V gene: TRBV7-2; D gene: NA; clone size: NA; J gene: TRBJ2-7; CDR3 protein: CASSLARQIYEQYF; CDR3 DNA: TGTGCCAGCAGCTTAGCGCGACAGATCTACGAGCAGTACTTC
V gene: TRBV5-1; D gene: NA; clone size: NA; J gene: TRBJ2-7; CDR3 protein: CASSLVVSLEQYF; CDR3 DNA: TGCGCCAGCAGCTTGGTTGTCTCCCTCGAGCAGTACTTC
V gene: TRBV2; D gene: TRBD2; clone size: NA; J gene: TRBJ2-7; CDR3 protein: CASSEAHSGNGEQYF; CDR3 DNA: TGTGCCAGCAGTGAAGCTCACAGCGGGAATGGTGAGCAGTACTTC
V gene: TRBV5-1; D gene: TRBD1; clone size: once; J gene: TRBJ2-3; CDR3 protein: CASSLVAGGVADTQYF; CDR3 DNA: TGCGCCAGCAGCTTGGTCGCAGGGGGTGTCGCAGATACGCAGTATTTT
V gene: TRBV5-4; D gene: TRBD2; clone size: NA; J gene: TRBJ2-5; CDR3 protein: CASSLAEGLAGGDQETQYF; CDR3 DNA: TGTGCCAGCAGCTTGGCCGAAGGGCTAGCGGGAGGCGACCAAGAGACCCAGTACTTC